These 12 T cell receptor beta chains originate from one sample sequenced in a study of blood T cells in healthy people across ages. Next came a second PCR, run for about 6 to 12 cycles, which used a sample-barcoded 5' primer along with a J-beta primer mix. TCRdb recomputed calls from the 5' RACE reads with MiXCR, one row per CDR3 protein. The table includes 1.5 million to 2 million distinct CDR3 sequences, roughly 30% detected once. Sequencing used blood. The receptors here all came from a woman under 40 in good health.

A few counts support this clonotype. The rearrangement joins TRBV3-1 to TRBJ2-5; the D gene could be TRBD1 or TRBD2 (6 bases each). This CDR3 has 17 residues. Trimming left V 3 bases short and J 0 bases short, with 17 bases between. The germline CDR1 and CDR2 sequences are LGHDT and YNNKEL (reference sequence). Written as DNA, the CDR3 is TGTGCCAGCAGCCAGTCTAGGGGGGTTTCGTACCAAGAGACCCAGTACTTC. This sequence encodes CASSQSRGVSYQETQYF.

The chain joins TRBV6-1 to TRBJ2-4, with TRBD1 as a possible D gene (5 bases). Trimming took off 6 bases at V and 2 bases at J, with 17 bases between the two ends. CDR1 and CDR2 from the germline V gene are MNHNS and SASEGT. This CDR3 is built from 16 residues. CDR3 nucleotides: TGTGCCAGCAGAGACCAAGACAGTCAATCCAAAAACATTCAGTACTTC. Encoded protein: CASRDQDSQSKNIQYF.

The V gene is TRBV3-1, the J gene TRBJ2-7; TRBD1 matches 7 bases. Unmatched junction bases numbered 3, after V lost 1 base and J lost 0 bases. Per germline, CDR1 LGHDT and CDR2 YNNKEL (reference sequence). This CDR3 is built from 15 residues. Written as DNA, the CDR3 is TGTGCCAGCAGCCAAGCTGGACAGGACTCCTACGAGCAGTACTTC. It specifies CASSQAGQDSYEQYF.

The genes are TRBV29-1 and TRBJ1-2; tentative D call: TRBD1 (5 bases). Trimming pared 0 bases from V and 8 bases from J, leaving 10 bases between. Germline-derived CDR1 and CDR2 are SQVTM and ANQGSEA. The CDR3 length is 12 residues. CDR3 coding DNA: TGCAGCGTTGAAGATGACACAGGCGGCTACACCTTC. Translated, it gives CSVEDDTGGYTF.

This clonotype has ten or more counts. The chain links TRBV20-1 to TRBJ2-7; D is unclear. The CDR3 sequence is 9 residues long. Germline V gene sequence: CDR1 DFQATT, CDR2 SNEGSKA (reference sequence). V was trimmed by 3 bases and J by 3 bases, leaving 0 bases between them. The CDR3 loop reads CSASYEQYF. The CDR3 nucleotides are TGCAGTGCTAGCTACGAGCAGTACTTC.

The chain combines TRBV18 with TRBJ1-1; D perhaps matches TRBD1 (5 bases). The V end was cut by 3 bases, the J end by 0 bases, with 11 bases between. The CDR3 totals 15 residues. Germline V gene data show CDR1 as KGHSH and CDR2 as LQKENI. The CDR3 loop is CASSPAGTLNTEAFF. CDR3 DNA sequence: TGTGCCAGCTCACCCGCGGGGACCCTGAACACTGAAGCTTTCTTT. Full variable domain (rest looked up from reference TRBV18 and TRBJ1-1): NAGVMQNPRHLVRRRGQEARLRCSPMKGHSHVYWYRQLPEEGLKFMVYLQKENIIDESGMPKERFSAEFPKEGPSILRIQQVVRGDSAAYFCASSPAGTLNTEAFFGQGTRLTVV.

J is TRBJ2-3 and V is TRBV6-5; either TRBD1 or TRBD2 may fit D (6 bases each). Trimming cost V 2 bases and J 2 bases, with 11 bases left between them. The CDR3 length is 15 residues. CDR1 and CDR2 (germline): MNHEY, SVGAGI. This CDR3 reads CASSYQGGYTDTQYF. Here the CDR3 DNA reads TGTGCCAGCAGTTACCAAGGGGGGTACACAGATACGCAGTATTTT.

The chain carries TRBV2 and TRBJ2-7; D is unclear. The CDR3 is made up of 14 amino acids. Deletions cut 4 bases from V and 0 bases from J, with 10 bases between. Germline V gene data show CDR1 as SNHLY and CDR2 as FYNNEI. CDR3 sequence: CASSVGPISYEQYF. In nucleotides, the CDR3 is TGTGCCAGCAGTGTGGGTCCGATCTCCTACGAGCAGTACTTC.

V usage is TRBV20-1 and J usage is TRBJ2-7; 7 positions agree with TRBD1. This CDR3 contains 14 residues. V dropped 3 bases and J dropped 4; count of bases not matched to a gene: 9. Per the germline V gene, CDR1 is DFQATT and CDR2 is SNEGSKA (reference sequence). The CDR3 DNA reads as TGCAGTGCTAGTCCAGGGGGAGCTCGTTACGAGCAGTACTTC. The encoded protein is CSASPGGARYEQYF.

The chain joins TRBV29-1 to TRBJ1-4, with a tentative D call TRBD1 (5 bases). V lost 4 bases and J 12 bases, leaving 24 bases between the germline ends. The CDR3 sequence is 15 residues long. Looked up from germline, CDR1 is SQVTM and CDR2 is ANQGSEA. CDR3 bases: TGCAGCGTTGGCAGTTGGAGACAAGGGGTTGGGGAACTGTTTTTT. Its protein is CSVGSWRQGVGELFF.

The chain uses TRBV20-1 and TRBJ2-3, with TRBD1 matching 7 bases. CDR3 length: 12 amino acids. Germline-derived CDR1 and CDR2 are DFQATT and SNEGSKA (reference sequence). V gave up 5 bases and J gave up 6 bases; unmatched junction bases: 5. The CDR3 DNA is TGCAGTGCTTCGAAACAGGGGGATACGCAGTATTTT. Its translation is CSASKQGDTQYF.

The chain has TRBV3-1 and TRBJ2-1, with 7 bases lining up with TRBD1. CDR1 LGHDT and CDR2 YNNKEL come from the germline V gene (reference sequence). This CDR3 contains 15 residues. The trim removed 0 bases at V and 3 bases at J, leaving 2 bases unmatched. DNA of the CDR3: TGTGCCAGCAGCCAAGATGGACAGGTCTACAATGAGCAGTTCTTC. Its translation: CASSQDGQVYNEQFF.